The subject of this entry is one TCR beta chain. Germline V gene data show CDR1 as SGDLS and CDR2 as YYNGEE. V lost 3 bases and J lost 4; bases outside the gene matches: 2. CDR3 length equals 13 residues. Authors' data handling: Reference gene primers were amplified, and this amplification served to estimate nucleated cell counts. Repertoires were generated with immunoSEQ multiplex PCR, while TCRdb's copy carries only in-frame clones and drops some. V and J calls and clone size are copied from that table; D and trimming were computed from the DNA. The table shows around 42,000 clones, with around 89% occurring only once. The data are from a study of blood T cell repertoires in COVID-19. Study as a whole: The origin of the acute and convalescent COVID-19 samples was the United States, Italy and Spain. PBMCs, B-cell-depleted T cells, or T cells were the source of the cDNA or gDNA that made up the material.

This receptor was identified in a human donor in a cohort sampled during active COVID-19. The chain links TRBV9 to TRBJ1-1; 8 bases agree with TRBD1. The sequencing input was peripheral blood. CDR3 residues: CASSAGTGTEAFF. The DNA of the CDR3 is TGTGCCAGCAGCGCAGGGACAGGCACTGAAGCTTTCTTT.